The source of this TCR beta chain is a study of shared clonotypes between healthy human individuals. Study conclusions and caveats: Generation of non-shared clonotypes was less probable than generation of clonotypes shared by all four donors.

Here immunoSEQ multiplex PCR was the method, and the copy in TCRdb shows in-frame clones only, minus some. The sample records 1 million to 1.3 million clones, about 80% being singletons. In the case of this clone: Its antigen is still unknown.

This clonotype originated in a young man in good health. Some clones in this sample may be carry-over from other donors' samples. The sample consisted of memory CD4+ T cells from PBMCs. Sample subset: CD45RA-negative fraction.

The CDR3 reads CASSRREQGTYEQYF. The CDR3, as DNA: TGTGCCAGCAGCCGTAGGGAACAGGGAACCTACGAGCAGTACTTC. V usage is TRBV27 and J usage is TRBJ2-7, with a tentative D call TRBD1 (6 bases). This CDR3 spans 15 amino acids. The germline CDR1 and CDR2 sequences are MNHEY and SMNVEV (reference sequence). V lost 6 bases and J lost 2, with 17 bases in between.